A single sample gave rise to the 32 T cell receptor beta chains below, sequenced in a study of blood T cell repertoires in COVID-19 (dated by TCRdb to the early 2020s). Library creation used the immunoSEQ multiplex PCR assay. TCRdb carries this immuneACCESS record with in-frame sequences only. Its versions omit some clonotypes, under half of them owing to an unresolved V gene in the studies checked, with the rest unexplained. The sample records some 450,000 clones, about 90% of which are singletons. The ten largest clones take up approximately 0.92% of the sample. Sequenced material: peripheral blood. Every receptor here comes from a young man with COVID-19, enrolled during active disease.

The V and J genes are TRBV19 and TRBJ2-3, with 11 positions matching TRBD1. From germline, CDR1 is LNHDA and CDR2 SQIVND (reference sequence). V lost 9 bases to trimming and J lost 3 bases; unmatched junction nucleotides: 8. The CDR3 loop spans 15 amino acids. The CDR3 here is CARKDRGLMTDTQYF. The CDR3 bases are TGTGCCAGGAAGGACAGGGGGCTCATGACAGATACGCAGTATTTT.

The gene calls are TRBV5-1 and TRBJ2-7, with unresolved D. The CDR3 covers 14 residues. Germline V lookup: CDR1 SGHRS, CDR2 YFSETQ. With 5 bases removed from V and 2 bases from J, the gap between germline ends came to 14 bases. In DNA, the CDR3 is TGCGCCAGCAGTCAACAGTCGTCGACCTACGAGCAGTACTTC. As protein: CASSQQSSTYEQYF. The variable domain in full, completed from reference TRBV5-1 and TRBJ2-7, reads KAGVTQTPRYLIKTRGQQVTLSCSPISGHRSVSWYQQTPGQGLQFLFEYFSETQRNKGNFPGRFSGRQFSNSRSEMNVSTLELGDSALYLCASSQQSSTYEQYFGPGTRLTVT.

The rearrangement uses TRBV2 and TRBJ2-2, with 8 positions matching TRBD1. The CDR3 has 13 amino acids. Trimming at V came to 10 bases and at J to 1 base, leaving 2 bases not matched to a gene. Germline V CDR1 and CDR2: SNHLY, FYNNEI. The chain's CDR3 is CAIGQGNTGELFF. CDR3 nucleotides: TGTGCCATAGGACAGGGGAACACCGGGGAGCTGTTTTTT.

CDR3 loop: CASSQGSGGGETQYF. The CDR3 DNA reads as TGTGCCAGCAGCCAAGGATCGGGAGGAGGAGAGACCCAGTACTTC. The chain is built from TRBV3-1 (or the pseudogene TRBV3-2) and TRBJ2-5; TRBD2 matches at 7 bases. CDR1 and CDR2 from the germline V gene are LGHDT and YNNKEL (reference sequence). CDR3 size: 15 residues. V was clipped by 1 base and J by 4 bases; unmatched bases: 6.

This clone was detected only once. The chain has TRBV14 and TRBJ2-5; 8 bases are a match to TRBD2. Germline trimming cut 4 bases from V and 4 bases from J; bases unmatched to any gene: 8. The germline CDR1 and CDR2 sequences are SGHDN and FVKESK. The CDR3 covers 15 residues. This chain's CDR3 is CASSRVISGVETQYF. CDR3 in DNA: TGTGCCAGCAGCCGGGTCATTAGCGGGGTAGAGACCCAGTACTTC.

The CDR3 loop reads CASSKDSSTNEKLFF. As DNA, the CDR3 is TGTGCCAGCAGTAAGGACAGCTCAACTAATGAAAAACTGTTTTTT. The V gene is TRBV2, the J gene TRBJ1-4; D is perhaps TRBD1 (6 bases). The ends were cut back, 5 bases at V and 0 bases at J, with 10 bases in the middle. Germline V lookup: CDR1 SNHLY, CDR2 FYNNEI. The CDR3 totals 15 residues.

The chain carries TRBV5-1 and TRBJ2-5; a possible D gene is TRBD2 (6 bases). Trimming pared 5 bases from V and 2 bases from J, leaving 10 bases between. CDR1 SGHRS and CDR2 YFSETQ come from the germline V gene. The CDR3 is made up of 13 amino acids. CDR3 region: CASRLLAQETQYF. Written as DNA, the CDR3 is TGCGCCAGCAGATTACTAGCACAAGAGACCCAGTACTTC.

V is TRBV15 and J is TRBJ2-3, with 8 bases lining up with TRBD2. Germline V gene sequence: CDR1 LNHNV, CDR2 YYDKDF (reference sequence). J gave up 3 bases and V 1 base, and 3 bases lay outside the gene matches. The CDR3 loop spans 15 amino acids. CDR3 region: CATSRGGGLTDTQYF. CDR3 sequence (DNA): TGTGCCACCAGCAGAGGCGGGGGGCTTACAGATACGCAGTATTTT.

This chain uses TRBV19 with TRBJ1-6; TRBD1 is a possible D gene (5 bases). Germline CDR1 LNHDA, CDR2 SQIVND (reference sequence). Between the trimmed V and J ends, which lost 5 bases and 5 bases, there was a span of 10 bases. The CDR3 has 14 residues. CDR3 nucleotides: TGTGCCAGTAGTGCCTTCAGGGATAATTCACCCCTCCACTTT. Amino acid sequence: CASSAFRDNSPLHF.

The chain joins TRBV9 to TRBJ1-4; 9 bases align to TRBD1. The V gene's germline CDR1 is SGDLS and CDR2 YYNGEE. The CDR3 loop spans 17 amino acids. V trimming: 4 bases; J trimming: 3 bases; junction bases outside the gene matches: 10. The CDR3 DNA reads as TGTGCCAGCAGCTCGTGGGGACAGGGCGCCTCTAATGAAAAACTGTTTTTT. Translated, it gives CASSSWGQGASNEKLFF.

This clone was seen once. The CDR3 loop is CASIMDRGTQPQHF. The CDR3 DNA reads TGTGCCAGCATTATGGACAGGGGAACTCAGCCCCAGCATTTT. The gene calls are TRBV6-5 and TRBJ1-5, with 9 bases lining up with TRBD1. The CDR3 consists of 14 residues. The V gene end was trimmed by 7 bases and the J gene end by 6 bases; junction bases not matched to a gene: 7. The germline V gene has CDR1 MNHEY and CDR2 SVGAGI.

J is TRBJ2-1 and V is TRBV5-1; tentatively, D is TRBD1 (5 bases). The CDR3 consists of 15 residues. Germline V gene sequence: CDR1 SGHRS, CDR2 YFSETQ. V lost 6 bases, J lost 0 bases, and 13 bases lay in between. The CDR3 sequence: CASTTTGTSYNEQFF. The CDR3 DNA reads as TGCGCCAGCACCACAACAGGAACCTCCTACAATGAGCAGTTCTTC.

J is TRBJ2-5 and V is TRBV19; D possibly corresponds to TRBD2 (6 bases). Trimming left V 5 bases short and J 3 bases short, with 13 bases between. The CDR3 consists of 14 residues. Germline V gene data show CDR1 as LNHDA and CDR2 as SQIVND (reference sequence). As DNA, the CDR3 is TGTGCCAGTAGTGCGGGGCGTGTAGAAGAGACCCAGTACTTC. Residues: CASSAGRVEETQYF.

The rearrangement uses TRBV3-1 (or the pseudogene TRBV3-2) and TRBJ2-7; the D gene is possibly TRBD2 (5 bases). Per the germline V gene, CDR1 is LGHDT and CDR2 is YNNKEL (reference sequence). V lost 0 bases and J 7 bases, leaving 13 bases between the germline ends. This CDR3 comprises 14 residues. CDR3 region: CASSQDRRLGEQYF. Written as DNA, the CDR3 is TGTGCCAGCAGCCAAGATAGGAGGTTGGGGGAGCAGTACTTC.

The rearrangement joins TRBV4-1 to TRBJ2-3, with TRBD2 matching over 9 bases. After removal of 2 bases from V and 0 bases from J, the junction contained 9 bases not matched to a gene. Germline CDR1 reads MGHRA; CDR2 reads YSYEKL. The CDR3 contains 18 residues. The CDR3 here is CASSQFSGRGVSTDTQYF. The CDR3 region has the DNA TGCGCCAGCAGCCAATTTAGCGGGAGAGGGGTTAGCACAGATACGCAGTATTTT.

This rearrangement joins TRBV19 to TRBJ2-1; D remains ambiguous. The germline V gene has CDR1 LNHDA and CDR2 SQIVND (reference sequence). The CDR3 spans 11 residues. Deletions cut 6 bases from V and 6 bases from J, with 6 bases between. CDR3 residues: CASRLINEQFF. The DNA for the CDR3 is TGTGCCAGTAGACTCATCAATGAGCAGTTCTTC.

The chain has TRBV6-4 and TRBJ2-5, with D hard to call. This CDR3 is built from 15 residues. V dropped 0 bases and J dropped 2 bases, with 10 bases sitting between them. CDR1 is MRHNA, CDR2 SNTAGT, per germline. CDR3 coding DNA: TGTGCCAGCAGTGACTCGGAGCATCTTCAAGAGACCCAGTACTTC. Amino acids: CASSDSEHLQETQYF.

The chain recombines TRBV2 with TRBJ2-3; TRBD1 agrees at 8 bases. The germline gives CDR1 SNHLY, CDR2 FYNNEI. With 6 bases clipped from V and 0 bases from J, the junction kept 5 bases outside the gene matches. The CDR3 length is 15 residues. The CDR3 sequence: CASRDTGGSTDTQYF. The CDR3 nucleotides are TGTGCCAGCAGGGACACAGGGGGTAGCACAGATACGCAGTATTTT.

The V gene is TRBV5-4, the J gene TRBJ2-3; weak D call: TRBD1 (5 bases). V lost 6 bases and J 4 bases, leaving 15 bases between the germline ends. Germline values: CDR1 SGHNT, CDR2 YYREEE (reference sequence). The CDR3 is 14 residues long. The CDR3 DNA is TGTGCCAGCACCTGGGGTCAGGGTGCAGATACGCAGTATTTT. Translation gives CASTWGQGADTQYF.

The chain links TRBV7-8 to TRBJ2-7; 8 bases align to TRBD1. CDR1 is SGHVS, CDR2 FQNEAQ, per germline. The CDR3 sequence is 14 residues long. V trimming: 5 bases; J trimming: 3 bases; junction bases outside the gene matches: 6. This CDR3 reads CASSLRDRNYEQYF. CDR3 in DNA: TGTGCCAGCAGCCTCCGGGACAGGAACTACGAGCAGTACTTC.

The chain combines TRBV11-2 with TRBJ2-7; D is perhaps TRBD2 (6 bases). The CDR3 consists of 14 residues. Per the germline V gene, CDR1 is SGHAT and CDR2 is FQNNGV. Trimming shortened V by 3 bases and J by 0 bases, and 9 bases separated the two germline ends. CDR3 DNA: TGTGCCAGCAGCTTGGGACTCCTCTCCTACGAGCAGTACTTC. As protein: CASSLGLLSYEQYF.

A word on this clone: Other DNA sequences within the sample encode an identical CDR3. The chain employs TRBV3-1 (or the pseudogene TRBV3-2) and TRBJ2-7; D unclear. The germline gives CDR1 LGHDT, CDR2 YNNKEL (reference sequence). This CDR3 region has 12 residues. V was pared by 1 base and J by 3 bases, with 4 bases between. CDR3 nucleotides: TGTGCCAGCAGCCAAGCGAGCTACGAGCAGTACTTC. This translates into CASSQASYEQYF.

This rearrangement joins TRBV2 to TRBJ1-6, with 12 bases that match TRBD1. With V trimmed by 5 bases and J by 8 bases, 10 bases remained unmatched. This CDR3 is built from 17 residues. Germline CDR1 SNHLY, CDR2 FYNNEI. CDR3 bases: TGTGCCAGCAGTACCGGGACAGGGGGCTATCGGGATTCACCCCTCCACTTT. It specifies CASSTGTGGYRDSPLHF.

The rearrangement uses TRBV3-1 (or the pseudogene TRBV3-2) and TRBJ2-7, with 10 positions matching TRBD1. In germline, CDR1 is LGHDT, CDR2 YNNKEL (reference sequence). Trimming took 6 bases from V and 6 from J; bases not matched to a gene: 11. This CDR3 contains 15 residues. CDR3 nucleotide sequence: TGTGCCAGCAGTCTCCGGACAGGGGGGTTTGGCGAGCAGTACTTC. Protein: CASSLRTGGFGEQYF.

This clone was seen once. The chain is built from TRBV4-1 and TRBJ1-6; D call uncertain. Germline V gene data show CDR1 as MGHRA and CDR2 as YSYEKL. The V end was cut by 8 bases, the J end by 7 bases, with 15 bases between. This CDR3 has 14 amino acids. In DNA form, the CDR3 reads TGCGCCAGCCGCCCCTGGGGAGAGAATTCACCCCTCCACTTT. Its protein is CASRPWGENSPLHF.

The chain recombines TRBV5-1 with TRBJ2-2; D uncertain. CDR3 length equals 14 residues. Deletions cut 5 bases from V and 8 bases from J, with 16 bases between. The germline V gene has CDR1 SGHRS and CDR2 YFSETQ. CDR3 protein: CASRRILLWGELFF. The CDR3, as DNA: TGCGCCAGCAGGCGGATACTTCTGTGGGGGGAGCTGTTTTTT.

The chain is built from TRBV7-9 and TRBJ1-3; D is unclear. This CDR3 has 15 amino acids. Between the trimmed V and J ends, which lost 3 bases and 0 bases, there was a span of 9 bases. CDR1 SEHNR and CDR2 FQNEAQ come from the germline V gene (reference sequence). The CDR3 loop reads CASSLARSSGNTIYF. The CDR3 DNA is TGTGCCAGCAGCTTGGCCCGCAGCTCTGGAAACACCATATATTTT.

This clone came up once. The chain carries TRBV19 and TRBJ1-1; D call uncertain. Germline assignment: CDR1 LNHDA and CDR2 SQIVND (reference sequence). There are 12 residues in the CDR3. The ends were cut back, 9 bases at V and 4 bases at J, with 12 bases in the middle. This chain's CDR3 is CASLGRVTEAFF. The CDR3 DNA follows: TGTGCCAGCCTTGGCCGTGTCACTGAAGCTTTCTTT.

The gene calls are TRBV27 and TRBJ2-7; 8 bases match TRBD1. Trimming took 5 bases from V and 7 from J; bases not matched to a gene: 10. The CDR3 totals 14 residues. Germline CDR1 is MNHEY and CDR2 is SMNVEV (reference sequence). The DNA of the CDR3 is TGTGCCAGCAGTCGAACCCGGGACAGGCCTGAGCAGTACTTC. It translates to CASSRTRDRPEQYF.

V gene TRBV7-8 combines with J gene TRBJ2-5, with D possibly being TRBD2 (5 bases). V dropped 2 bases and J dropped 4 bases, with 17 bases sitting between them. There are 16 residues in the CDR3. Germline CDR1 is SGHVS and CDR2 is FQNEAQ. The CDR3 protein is CASSLSRAGLGETQYF. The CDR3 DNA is TGTGCCAGCAGCTTATCTAGGGCGGGTCTTGGAGAGACCCAGTACTTC.

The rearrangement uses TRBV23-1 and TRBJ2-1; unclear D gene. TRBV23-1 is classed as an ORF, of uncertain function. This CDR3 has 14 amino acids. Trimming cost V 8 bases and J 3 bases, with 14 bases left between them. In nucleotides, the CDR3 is TGCGCCAGCGGCGGTCCCCACGGCTACAATGAGCAGTTCTTC. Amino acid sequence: CASGGPHGYNEQFF.

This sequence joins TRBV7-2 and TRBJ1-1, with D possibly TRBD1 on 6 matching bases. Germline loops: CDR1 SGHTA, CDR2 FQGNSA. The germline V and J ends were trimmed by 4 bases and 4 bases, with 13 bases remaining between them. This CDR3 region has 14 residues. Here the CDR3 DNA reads TGTGCCAGCAGCTCTACAGGGCCCACCACTGAAGCTTTCTTT. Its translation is CASSSTGPTTEAFF.